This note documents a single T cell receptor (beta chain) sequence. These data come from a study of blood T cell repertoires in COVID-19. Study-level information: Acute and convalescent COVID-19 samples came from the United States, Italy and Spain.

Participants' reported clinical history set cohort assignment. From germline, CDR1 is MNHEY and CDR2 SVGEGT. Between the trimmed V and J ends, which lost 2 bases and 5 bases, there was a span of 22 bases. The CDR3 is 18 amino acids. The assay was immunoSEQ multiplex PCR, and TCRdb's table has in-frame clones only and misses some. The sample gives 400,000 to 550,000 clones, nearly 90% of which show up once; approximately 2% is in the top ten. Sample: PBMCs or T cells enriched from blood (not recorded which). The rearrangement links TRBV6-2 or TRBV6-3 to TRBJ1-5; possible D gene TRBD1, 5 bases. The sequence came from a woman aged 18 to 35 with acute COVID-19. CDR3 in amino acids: CASSYRFGQGREDQPQHF. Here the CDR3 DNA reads TGTGCCAGCAGTTACAGGTTTGGTCAGGGCCGAGAAGATCAGCCCCAGCATTTT.